This is a list of T cell receptor beta chains from one sample in a study of spatial heterogeneity in lung cancer. TCRdb itself ran the 5' RACE reads through MiXCR, one entry per CDR3 protein. Among approximately 47,000 distinct CDR3 sequences, around 7.6% were seen once, and the ten largest hold less than 15%. Sample: PBMCs, taken at surgery. Receptor source: a female donor with early-stage non-small cell lung cancer. The CDR3 runs from the conserved cysteine through the conserved F or W. The order of the fields is V gene, clone size, D gene, J gene, CDR3 protein, CDR3 DNA. The D gene is left open where the match is weak. Clone sizes are given selectively: once, few, many, or a class where the clone is expanded.

V: TRBV12-3/TRBV12-4
size: -
D: -
J: TRBJ1-2
CDR3: CASSYGPYGYTF
DNA: TGTGCCAGCAGTTACGGGCCGTATGGCTACACCTTC

V: TRBV7-9
size: many
D: -
J: TRBJ1-4
CDR3: CASSLDAGADEKLFF
DNA: TGTGCCAGCAGCTTAGATGCGGGGGCGGATGAAAAACTGTTTTTT

V: TRBV6-1
size: -
D: TRBD1
J: TRBJ1-6
CDR3: CASSEWDSYNSPLHF
DNA: TGTGCCAGCAGTGAATGGGACAGCTATAATTCACCCCTCCACTTT

V: TRBV3-1
size: few
D: -
J: TRBJ1-1
CDR3: CASSQGLGALGTEAFF
DNA: TGTGCCAGCAGCCAAGGTCTCGGGGCTTTGGGCACTGAAGCTTTCTTT

V: TRBV2
size: few
D: -
J: TRBJ2-5
CDR3: CASSRAPSETQYF
DNA: TGTGCCAGCTCGAGGGCCCCATCCGAGACCCAGTACTTC

V: TRBV5-1
size: many
D: -
J: TRBJ2-1
CDR3: CASSLVSRSYNEQFF
DNA: TGCGCCAGCAGCTTGGTGTCACGCTCCTACAATGAGCAGTTCTTC

V: TRBV7-2
size: many
D: -
J: TRBJ2-1
CDR3: CASSFELYEQFF
DNA: TGTGCCAGCAGCTTCGAATTGTATGAGCAGTTCTTC

V: TRBV5-1
size: many
D: TRBD1
J: TRBJ1-1
CDR3: CASSALQGSTEAFF
DNA: TGCGCCAGCAGCGCCTTACAGGGGAGCACTGAAGCTTTCTTT

V: TRBV7-9
size: few
D: -
J: TRBJ1-1
CDR3: CASSLTSEAFF
DNA: TGTGCCAGCAGCCTTACATCTGAAGCTTTCTTT

V: TRBV7-2
size: many
D: TRBD1
J: TRBJ1-1
CDR3: CASSLQTGATEAFF
DNA: TGTGCCAGCAGCTTACAAACAGGGGCCACTGAAGCTTTCTTT

V: TRBV7-2
size: few
D: -
J: TRBJ2-5
CDR3: CASSSTGRGEETQYF
DNA: TGTGCCAGCAGCTCAACGGGGAGGGGGGAAGAGACCCAGTACTTC

V: TRBV7-6
size: few
D: TRBD2
J: TRBJ2-3
CDR3: CASSSGLAGLTDTQYF
DNA: TGTGCCAGCAGCTCAGGACTAGCGGGTCTAACAGATACGCAGTATTTT

V: TRBV9
size: -
D: TRBD2
J: TRBJ2-3
CDR3: CASSAGTSGGRTDTQYF
DNA: TGTGCCAGCAGCGCCGGGACTAGCGGGGGCCGCACAGATACGCAGTATTTT

V: TRBV4-3
size: few
D: TRBD2
J: TRBJ2-5
CDR3: CASSQGLAGKTQYF
DNA: TGCGCCAGCAGCCAAGGACTAGCGGGGAAGACCCAGTACTTC

V: TRBV2
size: many
D: -
J: TRBJ1-1
CDR3: CASTRRVGYTEAFF
DNA: TGTGCCAGCACCAGAAGGGTAGGGTACACTGAAGCTTTCTTT

V: TRBV5-1
size: -
D: -
J: TRBJ2-5
CDR3: CASSLGPDRRQETQYF
DNA: TGCGCCAGCAGCTTGGGTCCGGACAGAAGACAAGAGACCCAGTACTTC

V: TRBV5-1
size: -
D: TRBD2
J: TRBJ2-1
CDR3: CASSLTSGGARNEQFF
DNA: TGCGCCAGCAGCTTGACGAGCGGGGGGGCCCGTAATGAGCAGTTCTTC

V: TRBV5-1
size: few
D: TRBD1
J: TRBJ1-1
CDR3: CASRRQGEVIMNTEAFF
DNA: TGCGCCAGCAGGCGACAGGGGGAGGTGATCATGAACACTGAAGCTTTCTTT

V: TRBV27
size: many
D: TRBD1
J: TRBJ1-2
CDR3: CASSSTGGIYGYTF
DNA: TGTGCCAGCAGTTCGACAGGGGGCATCTATGGCTACACCTTC

V: TRBV6-2/TRBV6-3
size: many
D: -
J: TRBJ1-1
CDR3: CASSYYRAPENEAFF
DNA: TGTGCCAGCAGTTATTACAGGGCCCCGGAGAATGAAGCTTTCTTT

V: TRBV11-2
size: many
D: -
J: TRBJ1-4
CDR3: CASSLERGGEKLFF
DNA: TGTGCCAGCAGCTTAGAGAGGGGGGGGGAAAAACTGTTTTTT

V: TRBV5-1
size: many
D: -
J: TRBJ2-2
CDR3: CASSLAGTGELFF
DNA: TGCGCCAGCAGCTTGGCGGGGACCGGGGAGCTGTTTTTT

V: TRBV9
size: -
D: -
J: TRBJ2-3
CDR3: CASSVTPGGTDTQYF
DNA: TGTGCCAGCAGCGTAACACCTGGGGGCACAGATACGCAGTATTTT

V: TRBV5-1
size: many
D: -
J: TRBJ2-7
CDR3: CASSRGGDRWAYEQYF
DNA: TGCGCCAGCAGCAGGGGGGGGGACAGATGGGCCTACGAGCAGTACTTC

V: TRBV7-2
size: many
D: -
J: TRBJ2-5
CDR3: CASSLGTIQETQYF
DNA: TGTGCCAGCAGCTTAGGGACTATCCAAGAGACCCAGTACTTC

V: TRBV20-1
size: many
D: -
J: TRBJ2-7
CDR3: CSARVGGRDYF
DNA: TGCAGTGCTAGAGTAGGAGGTCGGGACTACTTC

V: TRBV29-1
size: few
D: -
J: TRBJ2-5
CDR3: CSAGAKGETQYF
DNA: TGCAGCGCCGGGGCAAAGGGGGAGACCCAGTACTTC

V: TRBV5-4
size: many
D: TRBD1
J: TRBJ2-6
CDR3: CASSLQGVRSGANVLTF
DNA: TGTGCCAGCAGCTTACAGGGGGTGAGGTCTGGGGCCAACGTCCTGACTTTC

V: TRBV11-2
size: few
D: TRBD1
J: TRBJ2-7
CDR3: CASSLDPGTEYSYEQYF
DNA: TGTGCCAGCAGCTTAGATCCCGGGACAGAGTACTCCTACGAGCAGTACTTC